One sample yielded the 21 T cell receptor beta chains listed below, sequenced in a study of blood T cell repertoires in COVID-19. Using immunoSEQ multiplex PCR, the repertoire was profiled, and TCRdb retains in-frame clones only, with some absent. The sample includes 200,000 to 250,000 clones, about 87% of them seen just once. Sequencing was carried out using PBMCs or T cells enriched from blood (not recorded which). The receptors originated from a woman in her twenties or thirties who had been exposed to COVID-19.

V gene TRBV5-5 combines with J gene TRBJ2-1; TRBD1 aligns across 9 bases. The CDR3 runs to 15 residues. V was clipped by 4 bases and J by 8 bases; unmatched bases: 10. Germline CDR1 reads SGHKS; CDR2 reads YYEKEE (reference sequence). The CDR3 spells CASSRQGVVFDEQFF. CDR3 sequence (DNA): TGTGCCAGCAGCCGACAGGGGGTTGTGTTCGATGAGCAGTTCTTC.

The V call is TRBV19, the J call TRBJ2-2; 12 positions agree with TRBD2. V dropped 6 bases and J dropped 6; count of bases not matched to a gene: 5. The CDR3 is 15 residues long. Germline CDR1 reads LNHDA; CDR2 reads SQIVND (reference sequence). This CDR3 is CASRKTSGSAGELFF. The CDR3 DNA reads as TGTGCCAGTAGGAAGACTAGCGGGAGTGCCGGGGAGCTGTTTTTT.

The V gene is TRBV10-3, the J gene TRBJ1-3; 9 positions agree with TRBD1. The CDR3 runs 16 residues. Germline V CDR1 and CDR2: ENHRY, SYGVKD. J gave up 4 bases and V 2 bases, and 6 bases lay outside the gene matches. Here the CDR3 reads CAISEGGQGYGNTIYF. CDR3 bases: TGTGCCATCAGTGAGGGGGGACAGGGCTACGGAAACACCATATATTTT.

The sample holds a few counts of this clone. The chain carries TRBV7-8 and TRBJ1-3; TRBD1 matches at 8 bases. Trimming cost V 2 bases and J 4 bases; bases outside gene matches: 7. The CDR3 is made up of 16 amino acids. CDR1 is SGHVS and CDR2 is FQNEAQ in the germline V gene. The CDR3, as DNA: TGTGCCAGCAGCTTACTCTCAGGGGGCAACGGAAACACCATATATTTT. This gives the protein CASSLLSGGNGNTIYF.

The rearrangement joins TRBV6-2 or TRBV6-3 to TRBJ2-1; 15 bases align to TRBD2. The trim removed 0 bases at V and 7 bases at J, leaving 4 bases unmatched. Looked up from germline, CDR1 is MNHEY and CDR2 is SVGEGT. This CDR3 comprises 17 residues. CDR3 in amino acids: CASSYSGTSGRWNEQFF. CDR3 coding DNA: TGTGCCAGCAGTTACTCCGGGACTAGCGGGAGGTGGAATGAGCAGTTCTTC.

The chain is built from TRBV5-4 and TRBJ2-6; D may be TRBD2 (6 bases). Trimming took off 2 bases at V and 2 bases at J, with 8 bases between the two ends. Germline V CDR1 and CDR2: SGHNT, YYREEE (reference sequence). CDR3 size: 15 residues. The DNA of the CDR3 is TGTGCCAGCAGCTTTGGAGGGACTGGGGCCAACGTCCTGACTTTC. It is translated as CASSFGGTGANVLTF.

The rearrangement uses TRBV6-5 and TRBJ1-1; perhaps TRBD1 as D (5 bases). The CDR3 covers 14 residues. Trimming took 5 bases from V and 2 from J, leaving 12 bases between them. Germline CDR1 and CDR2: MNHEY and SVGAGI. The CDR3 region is CASSTGHTNTEAFF. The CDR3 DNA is TGTGCCAGCAGTACTGGACATACTAACACTGAAGCTTTCTTT.

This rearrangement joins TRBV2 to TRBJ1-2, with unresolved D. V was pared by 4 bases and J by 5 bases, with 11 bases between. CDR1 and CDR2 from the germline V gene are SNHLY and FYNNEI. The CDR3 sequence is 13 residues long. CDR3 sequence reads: CASSGETDYGYTF. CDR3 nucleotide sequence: TGTGCCAGCAGTGGGGAGACGGATTATGGCTACACCTTC.

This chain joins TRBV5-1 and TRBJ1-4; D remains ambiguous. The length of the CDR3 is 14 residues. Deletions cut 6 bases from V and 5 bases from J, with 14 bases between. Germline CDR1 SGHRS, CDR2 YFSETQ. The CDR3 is CASTQDGNNEKLFF. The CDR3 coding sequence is TGCGCCAGCACCCAGGACGGGAACAATGAAAAACTGTTTTTT.

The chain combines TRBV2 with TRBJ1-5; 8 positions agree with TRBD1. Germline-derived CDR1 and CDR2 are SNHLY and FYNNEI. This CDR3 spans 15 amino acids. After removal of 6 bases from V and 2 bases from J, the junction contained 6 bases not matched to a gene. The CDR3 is CASRPTGDGNQPQHF. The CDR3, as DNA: TGTGCCAGCAGACCGACAGGGGACGGCAATCAGCCCCAGCATTTT.

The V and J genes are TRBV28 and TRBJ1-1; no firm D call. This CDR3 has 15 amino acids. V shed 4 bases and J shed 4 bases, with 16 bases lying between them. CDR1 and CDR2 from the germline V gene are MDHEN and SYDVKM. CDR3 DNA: TGTGCCAGCAGTTCCCCTGTCATGGGCAGCACTGAAGCTTTCTTT. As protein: CASSSPVMGSTEAFF.

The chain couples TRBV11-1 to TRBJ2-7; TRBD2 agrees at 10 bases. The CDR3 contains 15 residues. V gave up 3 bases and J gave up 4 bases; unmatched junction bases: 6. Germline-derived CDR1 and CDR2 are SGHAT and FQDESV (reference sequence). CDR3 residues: CASSLTPSGSYEQYF. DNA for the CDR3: TGTGCCAGCAGCTTGACCCCTAGCGGGAGTTACGAGCAGTACTTC.

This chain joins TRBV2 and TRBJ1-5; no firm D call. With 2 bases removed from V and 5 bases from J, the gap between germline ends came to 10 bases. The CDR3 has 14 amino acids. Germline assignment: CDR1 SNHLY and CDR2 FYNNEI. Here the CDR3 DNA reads TGTGCCAGCAGTGAATCGTTATTATATCAGCCCCAGCATTTT. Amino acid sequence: CASSESLLYQPQHF.

CDR3 DNA sequence: TGTGCCAGCACCCTTAGGACAGGGATTAACTACGAGCAGTACTTC. This codes for CASTLRTGINYEQYF. This chain connects TRBV2 to TRBJ2-7, with TRBD1 matching 8 bases. CDR3 length equals 15 residues. Per germline, CDR1 SNHLY and CDR2 FYNNEI. Trimming took 7 bases from V and 3 from J; bases not matched to a gene: 11.

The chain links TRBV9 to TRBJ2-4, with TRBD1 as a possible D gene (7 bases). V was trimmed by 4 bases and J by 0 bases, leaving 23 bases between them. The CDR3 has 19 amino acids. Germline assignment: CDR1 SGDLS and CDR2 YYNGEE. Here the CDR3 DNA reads TGTGCCAGCAGCCCCGGGGTGGAGGGGGCGCTTCTAGCCAAAAACATTCAGTACTTC. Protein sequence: CASSPGVEGALLAKNIQYF.

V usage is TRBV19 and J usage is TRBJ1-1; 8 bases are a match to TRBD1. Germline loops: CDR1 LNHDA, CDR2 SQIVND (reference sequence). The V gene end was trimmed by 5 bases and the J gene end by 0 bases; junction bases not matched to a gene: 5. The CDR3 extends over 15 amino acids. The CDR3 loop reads CASSLDRGLNTEAFF. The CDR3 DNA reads TGTGCCAGTAGTCTCGACAGGGGTCTGAACACTGAAGCTTTCTTT.

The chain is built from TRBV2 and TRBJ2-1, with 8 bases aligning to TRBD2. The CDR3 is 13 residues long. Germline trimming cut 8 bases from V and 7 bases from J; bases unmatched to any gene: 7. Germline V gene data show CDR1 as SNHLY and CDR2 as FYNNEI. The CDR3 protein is CASRGSSGNEQFF. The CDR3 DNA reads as TGTGCCAGCCGGGGGTCTAGCGGGAATGAGCAGTTCTTC.

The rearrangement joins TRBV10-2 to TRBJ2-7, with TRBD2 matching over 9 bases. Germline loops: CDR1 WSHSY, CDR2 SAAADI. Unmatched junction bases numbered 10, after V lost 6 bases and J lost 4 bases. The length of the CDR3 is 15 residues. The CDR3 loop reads CASSLMSGRRYEQYF. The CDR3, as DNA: TGCGCCAGCAGCCTTATGAGCGGGAGGAGGTACGAGCAGTACTTC.

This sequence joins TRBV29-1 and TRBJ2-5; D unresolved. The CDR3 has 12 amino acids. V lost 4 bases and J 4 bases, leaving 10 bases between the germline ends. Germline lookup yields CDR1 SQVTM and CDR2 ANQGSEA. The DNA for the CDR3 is TGCAGCGTTGGGCCGCAAAGAGAGACCCAGTACTTC. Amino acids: CSVGPQRETQYF.

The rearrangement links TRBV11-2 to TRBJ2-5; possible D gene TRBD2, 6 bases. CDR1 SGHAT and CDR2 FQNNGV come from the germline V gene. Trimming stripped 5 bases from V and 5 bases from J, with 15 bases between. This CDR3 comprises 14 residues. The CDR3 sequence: CASSRRGVWETQYF. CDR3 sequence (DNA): TGTGCCAGCAGCAGGCGGGGTGTTTGGGAGACCCAGTACTTC.

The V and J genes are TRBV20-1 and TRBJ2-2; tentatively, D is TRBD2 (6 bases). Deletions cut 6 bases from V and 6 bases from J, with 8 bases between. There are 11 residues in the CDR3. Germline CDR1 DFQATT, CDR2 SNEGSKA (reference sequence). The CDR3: CSAREAGELFF. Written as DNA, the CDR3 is TGCAGTGCGAGGGAGGCCGGGGAGCTGTTTTTT.